Listed here are 10 T cell receptor beta chains from one sample, sequenced in a study of blood T cell repertoires in COVID-19. Produced via immunoSEQ multiplex PCR; TCRdb's table is partial and in-frame only. Among approximately 26,000 clones, approximately 81% were seen once, and the ten largest hold around 32%. Sequenced material: peripheral blood. These receptors all stem from a human donor in a cohort sampled during active COVID-19.

The chain is built from TRBV3-1 (or the pseudogene TRBV3-2) and TRBJ2-5; TRBD2 matches 11 bases. With V trimmed by 4 bases and J by 7 bases, 5 bases remained unmatched. The CDR3 loop spans 14 amino acids. The germline gives CDR1 LGHDT, CDR2 YNNKEL (reference sequence). CDR3 sequence reads: CASSLAGGQVTQYF. DNA for the CDR3: TGTGCCAGCAGCCTAGCGGGGGGGCAGGTGACCCAGTACTTC.

The chain carries TRBV6-5 and TRBJ1-2; possibly TRBD1 for D (6 bases). Trimming removed 0 bases from V and 5 bases from J, with 13 bases in between. The CDR3 sequence is 15 residues long. Germline-derived CDR1 and CDR2 are MNHEY and SVGAGI. The CDR3 reads CASSYSLGQTYGYTF. Written as DNA, the CDR3 is TGTGCCAGCAGTTACTCTCTCGGACAGACTTATGGCTACACCTTC.

The chain combines TRBV5-1 with TRBJ1-4; D might be TRBD1 (5 bases). CDR1 and CDR2 from the germline V gene are SGHRS and YFSETQ. The CDR3 consists of 16 residues. The V end was cut by 1 base, the J end by 7 bases, with 17 bases between. Here the CDR3 DNA reads TGCGCCAGCAGCTTGTCTCCCCGGGAGGGGTTTGAAAAACTGTTTTTT. Amino acid sequence: CASSLSPREGFEKLFF.

The J gene is TRBJ1-4, the V gene TRBV7-8, with TRBD1 as a possible D gene (5 bases). Germline V lookup: CDR1 SGHVS, CDR2 FQNEAQ. CDR3 length equals 15 residues. V was trimmed by 5 bases and J by 7 bases, leaving 17 bases between them. The CDR3 is CASSETGGGAEKLFF. The CDR3 DNA reads TGTGCCAGCAGCGAAACAGGTGGCGGAGCTGAAAAACTGTTTTTT. Supplemented by reference TRBV7-8 and TRBJ1-4, the full variable domain reads GAGVSQSPRYKVAKRGQDVALRCDPISGHVSLFWYQQALGQGPEFLTYFQNEAQLDKSGLPSDRFFAERPEGSVSTLKIQRTQQEDSAVYLCASSETGGGAEKLFFGSGTQLSVL.

The chain couples TRBV7-2 to TRBJ2-5; 11 bases are a match to TRBD2. V was clipped by 5 bases and J by 5 bases; unmatched bases: 7. This CDR3 contains 15 residues. From germline, CDR1 is SGHTA and CDR2 FQGNSA. CDR3 nucleotide sequence: TGTGCCAGCAGCCATAGCGGGGGGGCCCCTGAGACCCAGTACTTC. This translates into CASSHSGGAPETQYF.

This chain connects TRBV24-1 to TRBJ2-1; 7 bases are a match to TRBD2. CDR3 length equals 15 residues. CDR1 and CDR2 from the germline V gene are KGHDR and SFDVKD. Trimming took 6 bases from V and 5 from J; bases not matched to a gene: 9. CDR3 loop: CATSPDLAANNEQFF. The DNA of the CDR3 is TGTGCCACCAGTCCCGATCTAGCGGCCAACAATGAGCAGTTCTTC.

The chain uses TRBV7-9 and TRBJ1-4, with a weak D call TRBD1 (5 bases). The CDR3 runs 18 residues. Per germline, CDR1 SEHNR and CDR2 FQNEAQ (reference sequence). V lost 5 bases, J lost 3 bases, and 22 bases lay in between. CDR3 bases: TGTGCCAGCAGCCTCGGGACTTTCGCCTTGTTATCTAATGAAAAACTGTTTTTT. Translation: CASSLGTFALLSNEKLFF.

This sequence joins TRBV3-1 (or the pseudogene TRBV3-2) and TRBJ2-1; TRBD2 agrees at 11 bases. Germline V lookup: CDR1 LGHDT, CDR2 YNNKEL (reference sequence). This CDR3 region has 14 residues. Germline trimming cut 3 bases from V and 10 bases from J; bases unmatched to any gene: 5. For the CDR3, the DNA is TGTGCCAGCAGCCAGTTACTAGCGGGGGCAGAGCAGTTCTTC. Encoded protein: CASSQLLAGAEQFF.

V is TRBV29-1 and J is TRBJ2-3; D is unclear. The CDR3 has 16 amino acids. V was pared by 4 bases and J by 4 bases, with 21 bases between. In germline, CDR1 is SQVTM, CDR2 ANQGSEA. CDR3 region: CSVGPAAFSSADTQYF. The CDR3 DNA reads as TGCAGCGTTGGACCCGCGGCGTTTAGCTCGGCAGATACGCAGTATTTT.

J is TRBJ2-5 and V is TRBV28, with 11 bases identical to TRBD1. The trim removed 5 bases at V and 2 bases at J, leaving 7 bases unmatched. The CDR3 length is 16 residues. Germline CDR1 is MDHEN and CDR2 is SYDVKM. The DNA of the CDR3 is TGTGCCAGCAGTACGCAGGGACAGGGGGTTCAAGAGACCCAGTACTTC. Its translation: CASSTQGQGVQETQYF.